Following are 9 T cell receptor beta chains from one sample sequenced in a study of CD8 T cells in ankylosing spondylitis. Study-wide findings and caveats: Apparently characteristic of ankylosing spondylitis blood was a TCR beta motif (roughly 8 highly homologous variants).

TCRdb redid the calling of the 5' RACE reads with MiXCR, one entry per CDR3 protein. Of roughly 700,000 distinct CDR3 sequences listed, around 20% are singletons. Their cognate antigens are unknown. Material: blood, either unsorted or a sorted T cell fraction (not recorded which). These receptors came from a male donor with ankylosing spondylitis.

The V gene is TRBV7-9, the J gene TRBJ1-1; D unresolved. This CDR3 comprises 14 residues. The germline CDR1 and CDR2 sequences are SEHNR and FQNEAQ (reference sequence). The ends were cut back, 6 bases at V and 1 base at J, with 12 bases in the middle. The CDR3 loop reads CASRNGQSNTEAFF. CDR3 coding DNA: TGTGCCAGCAGGAATGGGCAGTCGAACACTGAAGCTTTCTTT.

The genes are TRBV7-9 and TRBJ2-6; D is ambiguous. The CDR3 contains 13 residues. Trimming pared 6 bases from V and 4 bases from J, leaving 7 bases between. The germline CDR1 and CDR2 sequences are SEHNR and FQNEAQ (reference sequence). CDR3 sequence reads: CASRSAGANVLTF. CDR3 coding DNA: TGTGCCAGCAGATCCGCCGGGGCCAACGTCCTGACTTTC.

This clonotype was counted between two and nine times. The chain carries TRBV10-3 and TRBJ1-1; 9 nucleotides line up with TRBD1. Germline-derived CDR1 and CDR2 are ENHRY and SYGVKD. The trim removed 0 bases at V and 2 bases at J, leaving 7 bases unmatched. The CDR3 is 17 amino acids. The CDR3 reads CAISESFGTGRNTEAFF. The CDR3 coding sequence is TGTGCCATCAGTGAGTCATTTGGGACAGGGAGAAACACTGAAGCTTTCTTT.

The chain joins TRBV12-3 or TRBV12-4 to TRBJ1-1; D is undetermined. The CDR3 totals 11 residues. With 6 bases removed from V and 7 bases from J, the gap between germline ends came to 9 bases. The CDR3 loop reads CASSFSLEAFF. The CDR3 DNA reads as TGTGCCAGCAGCTTCAGTCTTGAAGCTTTCTTT.

This clonotype was detected ten times or more. This rearrangement joins TRBV6-1 to TRBJ2-1; D is perhaps TRBD1 (6 bases). The length of the CDR3 is 15 residues. The V and J ends lost 3 bases and 4 bases respectively, with 13 bases between them. Germline V lookup: CDR1 MNHNS, CDR2 SASEGT. CDR3 nucleotide sequence: TGTGCCAGCAGTGACGAGGGGGTTGGATACAATGAGCAGTTCTTC. Translation gives CASSDEGVGYNEQFF.

This clonotype was seen only a few times. This chain uses TRBV20-1 with TRBJ2-7, with 7 bases that match TRBD2. The CDR3 sequence is 15 residues long. V dropped 3 bases and J dropped 2; count of bases not matched to a gene: 10. Per the germline V gene, CDR1 is DFQATT and CDR2 is SNEGSKA (reference sequence). CDR3 protein: CSASEFGRPTYEQYF. The CDR3 region has the DNA TGCAGTGCTAGTGAGTTCGGGAGGCCCACCTACGAGCAGTACTTC.

The chain links TRBV6-1 to TRBJ2-3, with 10 bases lining up with TRBD2. J gave up 4 bases and V 6 bases, and 10 bases lay outside the gene matches. Germline V gene lookup returns CDR1 MNHNS and CDR2 SASEGT. The CDR3 sequence is 16 residues long. CDR3 nucleotides: TGTGCCAGCAGCCCGACCCAGACTAGCGGGTCAGATACGCAGTATTTT. Translated, it gives CASSPTQTSGSDTQYF.

This clonotype was counted once. This chain connects TRBV27 to TRBJ2-1; maybe TRBD2 (6 bases). The germline V gene encodes CDR1 MNHEY and CDR2 SMNVEV (reference sequence). V lost 0 bases, J lost 0 bases, and 15 bases lay in between. This CDR3 contains 18 residues. In DNA, the CDR3 is TGTGCCAGCAGTTTATCCTCCACACATAGCGGCTCCTACAATGAGCAGTTCTTC. It is translated as CASSLSSTHSGSYNEQFF.

The CDR3 is CASSTSAFTDTQYF. In nucleotides, the CDR3 is TGCGCCAGCAGCACCAGCGCCTTCACAGATACGCAGTATTTT. The V gene is TRBV5-1, the J gene TRBJ2-3; D remains unclear. The CDR3 has 14 residues. Trimming took 4 bases from V and 2 from J, leaving 11 bases between them. From germline, CDR1 is SGHRS and CDR2 YFSETQ.